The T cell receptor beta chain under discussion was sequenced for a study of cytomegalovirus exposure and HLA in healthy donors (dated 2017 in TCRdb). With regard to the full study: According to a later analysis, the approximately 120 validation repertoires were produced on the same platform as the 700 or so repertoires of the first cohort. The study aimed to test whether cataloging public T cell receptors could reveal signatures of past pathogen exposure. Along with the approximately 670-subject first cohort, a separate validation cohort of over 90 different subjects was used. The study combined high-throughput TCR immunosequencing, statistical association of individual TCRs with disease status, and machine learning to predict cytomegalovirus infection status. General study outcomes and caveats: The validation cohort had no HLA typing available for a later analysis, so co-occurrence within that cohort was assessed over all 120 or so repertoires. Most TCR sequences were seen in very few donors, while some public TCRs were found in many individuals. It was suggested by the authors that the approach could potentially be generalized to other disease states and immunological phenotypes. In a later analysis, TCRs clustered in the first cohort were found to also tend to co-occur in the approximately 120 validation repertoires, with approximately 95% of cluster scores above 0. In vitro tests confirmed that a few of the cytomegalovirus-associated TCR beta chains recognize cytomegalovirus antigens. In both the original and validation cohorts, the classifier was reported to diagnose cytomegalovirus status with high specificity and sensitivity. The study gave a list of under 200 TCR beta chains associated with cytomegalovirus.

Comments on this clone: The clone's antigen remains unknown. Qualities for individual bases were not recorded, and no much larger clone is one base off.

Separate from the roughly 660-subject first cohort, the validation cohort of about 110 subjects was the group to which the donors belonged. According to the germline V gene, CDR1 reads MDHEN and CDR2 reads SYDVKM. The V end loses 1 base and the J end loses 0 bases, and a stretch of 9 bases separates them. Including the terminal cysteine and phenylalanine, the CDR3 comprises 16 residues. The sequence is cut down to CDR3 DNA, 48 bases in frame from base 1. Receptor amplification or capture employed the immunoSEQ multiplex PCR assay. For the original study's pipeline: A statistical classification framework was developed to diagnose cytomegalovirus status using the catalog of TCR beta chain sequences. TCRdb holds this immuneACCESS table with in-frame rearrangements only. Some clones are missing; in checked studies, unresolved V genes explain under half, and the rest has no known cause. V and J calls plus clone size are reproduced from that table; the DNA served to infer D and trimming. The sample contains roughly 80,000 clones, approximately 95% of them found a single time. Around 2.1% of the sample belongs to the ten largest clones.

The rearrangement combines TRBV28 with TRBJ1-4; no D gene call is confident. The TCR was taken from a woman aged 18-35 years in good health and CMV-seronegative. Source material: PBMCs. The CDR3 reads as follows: CASSLSRSTTNEKLFF. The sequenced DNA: TGTGCCAGCAGTTTATCCAGATCAACAACTAATGAAAAACTGTTTTTT.